This TCR beta chain was sequenced during a study of T cells after yellow fever vaccination. CDR3 length: 14 amino acids. The germline V gene has CDR1 DFQATT and CDR2 SNEGSKA (reference sequence). Trimming cost V 3 bases and J 0 bases, with 6 bases left between them. TCRdb processed the 5' RACE reads anew with MiXCR; each CDR3 protein has one entry. The repertoire consists of roughly 250,000 distinct CDR3 sequences, with approximately 13% occurring once and the leading ten covering 0.4% to 0.65%. This clonotype appeared many times. The chain uses TRBV20-1 and TRBJ2-6; D might be TRBD2 (5 bases). The TCR comes from a man aged 30 to 39 who received the YFV17D yellow fever vaccine. The material was CD4+ T cells sorted from PBMCs, obtained 45 days after the yellow fever booster vaccination. CDR3 protein: CSAREASGANVLTF. Written as DNA, the CDR3 is TGCAGTGCTAGGGAGGCCTCTGGGGCCAACGTCCTGACTTTC.